These 31 T cell receptor beta chains were sequenced from one sample in a study of blood T cell repertoires in COVID-19. Generated by immunoSEQ multiplex PCR, the TCRdb table keeps only in-frame clones and is missing some. The repertoire holds about 160,000 clones, with 65% to 85% as singletons. The sequenced sample was PBMCs or T cells enriched from blood (not recorded which). Every receptor here comes from a woman between 45 and 60 years old in a cohort exposed to, infected with or recovered from COVID-19 (not recorded which).

The rearrangement joins TRBV18 to TRBJ1-5, with 10 bases that match TRBD1. CDR1 is KGHSH, CDR2 LQKENI, per germline. V shed 6 bases, J shed 4 bases, and the junction held 12 bases outside the gene matches. CDR3 length: 17 amino acids. Here the CDR3 reads CASSRGTGVTTNQPQHF. The CDR3 bases are TGTGCCAGCTCTCGGGGGACAGGGGTAACGACTAATCAGCCCCAGCATTTT.

The rearrangement joins TRBV5-5 to TRBJ2-2; D ambiguous. This CDR3 is built from 16 residues. From germline, CDR1 is SGHKS and CDR2 YYEKEE (reference sequence). Trimming removed 6 bases from V and 0 bases from J, with 15 bases in between. The DNA of the CDR3 is TGTGCCAGCACCCAGACACCTACTTCGAACACCGGGGAGCTGTTTTTT. This encodes CASTQTPTSNTGELFF.

The rearrangement links TRBV28 to TRBJ1-2; no clear D gene. The ends were cut back, 3 bases at V and 7 bases at J, with 15 bases in the middle. This CDR3 has 14 residues. The germline CDR1 and CDR2 sequences are MDHEN and SYDVKM. CDR3 loop: CASSFSRSLAGYTF. The CDR3 nucleotides read TGTGCCAGCAGTTTTTCGCGGTCCCTCGCTGGCTACACCTTC.

This clone was counted between two and nine times. The chain combines TRBV5-1 with TRBJ2-7, with 7 bases aligning to TRBD1. Germline CDR1 reads SGHRS; CDR2 reads YFSETQ. There are 15 residues in the CDR3. V lost 0 bases, J lost 6 bases, and 9 bases stayed unmatched. DNA for the CDR3: TGCGCCAGCAGCTTGGAAGGGACAGCGCCGTCCGAGCAGTACTTC. It encodes CASSLEGTAPSEQYF.

This clone was seen only once. The V call is TRBV20-1, the J call TRBJ1-6, with D possibly being TRBD1 (6 bases). This CDR3 comprises 16 residues. Germline values: CDR1 DFQATT, CDR2 SNEGSKA (reference sequence). V dropped 3 bases and J dropped 0 bases, with 12 bases sitting between them. In nucleotides, the CDR3 is TGCAGTGCTAGTGGGGGCAGTAGCTCCTATAATTCACCCCTCCACTTT. This encodes CSASGGSSSYNSPLHF.

V is TRBV19 and J is TRBJ1-2, with D possibly matching TRBD1 (5 bases). Germline-derived CDR1 and CDR2 are LNHDA and SQIVND (reference sequence). Trimming pared 5 bases from V and 7 bases from J, leaving 11 bases between. The CDR3 sequence is 12 residues long. As DNA, the CDR3 is TGTGCCAGTAGTTTCAGACAGCTTGGCTACACCTTC. Translated: CASSFRQLGYTF. Complete variable domain (other parts from reference TRBV19 and TRBJ1-2): DGGITQSPKYLFRKEGQNVTLSCEQNLNHDAMYWYRQDPGQGLRLIYYSQIVNDFQKGDIAEGYSVSREKKESFPLTVTSAQKNPTAFYLCASSFRQLGYTFGSGTRLTVV.

V gene TRBV7-9 combines with J gene TRBJ2-7, with 9 bases fitting TRBD2. CDR1 and CDR2 (germline): SEHNR, FQNEAQ (reference sequence). This CDR3 spans 14 amino acids. Trimming at V came to 6 bases and at J to 4 bases, leaving 7 bases not matched to a gene. The CDR3 reads CASSSGLAPYEQYF. The CDR3 DNA reads TGTGCCAGCAGTTCTGGACTAGCGCCTTACGAGCAGTACTTC. Full variable domain (missing parts from reference TRBV7-9 and TRBJ2-7): DTGVSQNPRHKITKRGQNVTFRCDPISEHNRLYWYRQTLGQGPEFLTYFQNEAQLEKSRLLSDRFSAERPKGSFSTLEIQRTEQGDSAMYLCASSSGLAPYEQYFGPGTRLTVT.

J is TRBJ2-7 and V is TRBV19, with D tentatively TRBD2 (6 bases). Germline CDR1 reads LNHDA; CDR2 reads SQIVND (reference sequence). The V gene lost 8 bases and the J gene lost 1 base, with 15 bases spanning the gap. The CDR3 extends over 14 amino acids. CDR3: CASRPGSKSYEQYF. The CDR3 nucleotides are TGTGCCAGTCGCCCCGGGAGTAAATCCTACGAGCAGTACTTC. The full variable domain, its missing parts supplied by reference TRBV19 and TRBJ2-7, is DGGITQSPKYLFRKEGQNVTLSCEQNLNHDAMYWYRQDPGQGLRLIYYSQIVNDFQKGDIAEGYSVSREKKESFPLTVTSAQKNPTAFYLCASRPGSKSYEQYFGPGTRLTVT.

The V call is TRBV5-4, the J call TRBJ2-5; D is perhaps TRBD2 (6 bases). V gave up 3 bases and J gave up 3 bases, with 18 bases separating them. Looked up from germline, CDR1 is SGHNT and CDR2 is YYREEE (reference sequence). The CDR3 contains 16 residues. CDR3 amino acids: CASSSQLGGLKETQYF. CDR3 bases: TGTGCCAGCAGCTCCCAATTGGGGGGATTGAAAGAGACCCAGTACTTC.

This clone appeared a few times. This rearrangement joins TRBV10-1 to TRBJ2-7; D may be TRBD2 (5 bases). The V end lost 2 bases, the J end lost 2 bases, and 7 bases lay between the germline ends. Germline assignment: CDR1 WNHNN and CDR2 SYGVQD (reference sequence). This CDR3 region has 13 residues. This CDR3 reads CASSETGAYEQYF. The CDR3 coding sequence is TGCGCCAGCAGTGAGACCGGGGCCTACGAGCAGTACTTC.

Points on this clone: The sample has other DNA sequences that encode this CDR3 too. The rearrangement joins TRBV9 to TRBJ2-3, with TRBD2 identical over 8 bases. This CDR3 comprises 15 residues. The V gene end was trimmed by 2 bases and the J gene end by 0 bases; junction bases not matched to a gene: 2. The germline CDR1 and CDR2 sequences are SGDLS and YYNGEE. The CDR3 loop reads CASSVLAGSTDTQYF. CDR3 bases: TGTGCCAGCAGCGTTTTAGCGGGGAGCACAGATACGCAGTATTTT.

In this sample, this clone turned up once. The chain uses TRBV2 and TRBJ2-7; tentatively, D is TRBD2 (6 bases). There are 15 residues in the CDR3. Germline loops: CDR1 SNHLY, CDR2 FYNNEI. V was pared by 6 bases and J by 6 bases, with 21 bases between. CDR3 sequence reads: CASRVWGDSTREQYF. The CDR3 DNA reads TGTGCCAGCAGAGTCTGGGGGGACTCAACTCGCGAGCAGTACTTC.

Concerning this clone: The junction differs from germline at one of its ends, possibly a read error. This chain connects TRBV11-3 to TRBJ2-7; TRBD1 matches at 8 bases. Germline CDR1 is SGHNT and CDR2 is YENEEA. CDR3 size: 15 residues. CDR3 nucleotide sequence: TGTGCCAGCAGCCTAGAAGGACAGGGTCATAGCGAGCAGTACTTC. Amino acids: CASSLEGQGHSEQYF.

This sequence joins TRBV20-1 and TRBJ1-5; D gene unclear. The V and J ends lost 3 bases and 0 bases respectively, with 9 bases between them. Germline CDR1 DFQATT, CDR2 SNEGSKA (reference sequence). The CDR3 consists of 14 residues. The CDR3, as DNA: TGCAGTGCTAGTTCCGGGAATAGCAATCAGCCCCAGCATTTT. It yields the protein CSASSGNSNQPQHF.

The chain employs TRBV19 and TRBJ1-5; a weak D match, TRBD1 (6 bases). The CDR3 runs 17 residues. V was clipped by 2 bases and J by 0 bases, with 14 bases between them. Looked up from germline, CDR1 is LNHDA and CDR2 is SQIVND (reference sequence). The CDR3 reads CASSILAGDISNQPQHF. The CDR3 nucleotides are TGTGCCAGTAGTATATTAGCAGGGGACATTAGCAATCAGCCCCAGCATTTT.

This chain uses TRBV28 with TRBJ1-1; a weak D match, TRBD1 (6 bases). V was shortened by 4 bases and J by 4 bases, with 13 bases between the two germline ends. In germline, CDR1 is MDHEN, CDR2 SYDVKM. This CDR3 has 14 amino acids. CDR3 amino acids: CASSSRGFGTEAFF. For the CDR3, the DNA is TGTGCCAGCAGTTCCAGGGGTTTTGGCACTGAAGCTTTCTTT.

The J gene is TRBJ2-3, the V gene TRBV11-2; TRBD1 matches at 7 bases. Trimming removed 4 bases from V and 3 bases from J; junction bases left unmatched: 7. The CDR3 loop spans 15 amino acids. In germline, CDR1 is SGHAT, CDR2 FQNNGV. The CDR3, as DNA: TGTGCCAGCAGCTCGACAGGGAGTGAAACAGATACGCAGTATTTT. Its translation: CASSSTGSETDTQYF.

This clone was seen only a few times. V is TRBV24-1 and J is TRBJ1-2, with 7 positions matching TRBD1. Germline CDR1 reads KGHDR; CDR2 reads SFDVKD. J was trimmed by 2 bases and V by 7 bases; bases with no gene match: 3. The CDR3 spans 13 residues. This chain's CDR3 is CATSMGQNYGYTF. CDR3 DNA: TGTGCCACCAGCATGGGACAGAACTATGGCTACACCTTC.

The V call is TRBV5-6, the J call TRBJ2-7, with D unclear. V was clipped by 4 bases and J by 6 bases, with 5 bases between them. The CDR3 has 10 amino acids. Per germline, CDR1 SGHDT and CDR2 YYEEEE. The CDR3 region is CASSPSEQYF. CDR3 coding DNA: TGTGCCAGCAGCCCTTCCGAGCAGTACTTC.

This chain links TRBV18 with TRBJ1-1; no reliable D call. V was clipped by 0 bases and J by 4 bases, with 6 bases between them. Looked up from germline, CDR1 is KGHSH and CDR2 is LQKENI. This CDR3 contains 13 residues. CDR3 DNA sequence: TGTGCCAGCTCACCACCTCTATCCACTGAAGCTTTCTTT. Protein sequence: CASSPPLSTEAFF.

The chain uses TRBV27 and TRBJ2-7, with 8 bases lining up with TRBD1. This CDR3 contains 13 residues. V lost 6 bases and J lost 2; bases outside the gene matches: 3. Germline V gene lookup returns CDR1 MNHEY and CDR2 SMNVEV (reference sequence). The DNA of the CDR3 is TGTGCCAGCAGCTGGGGACAGGCCTACGAGCAGTACTTC. As protein: CASSWGQAYEQYF.

The V call is TRBV5-1, the J call TRBJ2-5; TRBD2 agrees at 7 bases. This CDR3 comprises 14 residues. Germline-derived CDR1 and CDR2 are SGHRS and YFSETQ. V lost 4 bases and J lost 2; bases outside the gene matches: 5. This CDR3 is CASSLREAQETQYF. The CDR3 DNA reads TGCGCCAGCAGCCTACGGGAGGCACAAGAGACCCAGTACTTC.

The chain joins TRBV21-1 to TRBJ2-7; the DNA was not compared with TRBD2, the D call given in the table. TRBV21-1 is a pseudogene segment. The length of the CDR3 is 15 residues. The DNA of the CDR3 is TGTGCCAGCAGCCTCAGCGGGGGCCACCTCTACGAGCAGTACTTC. Translated, it gives CASSLSGGHLYEQYF.

The gene calls are TRBV4-2 and TRBJ2-7; perhaps TRBD2 as D (5 bases). Germline CDR1 and CDR2: LGHNA and YNFKEQ. V dropped 0 bases and J dropped 0 bases, with 9 bases sitting between them. This CDR3 comprises 15 residues. CDR3 amino acids: CASSQEEGSSYEQYF. In DNA, the CDR3 is TGTGCCAGCAGCCAAGAGGAAGGGAGCTCCTACGAGCAGTACTTC.

This clone was observed a single time. J is TRBJ1-3 and V is TRBV19, with D perhaps TRBD1 (6 bases). V dropped 7 bases and J dropped 0 bases, with 16 bases sitting between them. The CDR3 consists of 16 residues. Germline CDR1 LNHDA, CDR2 SQIVND (reference sequence). Written as DNA, the CDR3 is TGTGCCAGTACATCGGGACACCAGAGCTCTGGAAACACCATATATTTT. It yields the protein CASTSGHQSSGNTIYF.

V is TRBV5-1 and J is TRBJ2-5; 14 positions match TRBD2. Germline CDR1 reads SGHRS; CDR2 reads YFSETQ. Trimming at V came to 4 bases and at J to 5 bases, leaving 7 bases not matched to a gene. The CDR3 spans 16 residues. The CDR3 loop reads CASSPGLAGDGETQYF. CDR3 coding DNA: TGCGCCAGCAGCCCGGGACTAGCGGGAGACGGCGAGACCCAGTACTTC.

This clone has more than one count but fewer than ten. The rearrangement uses TRBV3-1 (or the pseudogene TRBV3-2) and TRBJ1-1; 8 positions agree with TRBD1. CDR1 LGHDT and CDR2 YNNKEL come from the germline V gene (reference sequence). Trimming cost V 7 bases and J 11 bases; bases outside gene matches: 9. The length of the CDR3 is 12 residues. In DNA, the CDR3 is TGTGCCAGCACCCAGACAGGGGTGAGTGCTTTCTTT. This sequence encodes CASTQTGVSAFF.

The V call is TRBV5-8, the J call TRBJ1-1, with 7 bases fitting TRBD1. The trim removed 3 bases at V and 0 bases at J, leaving 11 bases unmatched. Germline values: CDR1 SGHTS, CDR2 YDEGEE. This CDR3 comprises 17 residues. As DNA, the CDR3 is TGTGCCAGCAGCTCCCTAATGGCCGGGACAGTGAACACTGAAGCTTTCTTT. Its protein is CASSSLMAGTVNTEAFF.

The genes are TRBV7-6 and TRBJ2-2, with 9 bases identical to TRBD2. This CDR3 region has 14 residues. Trimming took 8 bases from V and 6 from J; bases not matched to a gene: 7. Germline loops: CDR1 SGHVS, CDR2 FNYEAQ. The CDR3 spells CASGGGAWAGELFF. CDR3 DNA sequence: TGTGCCAGCGGCGGGGGGGCCTGGGCCGGGGAGCTGTTTTTT.

The V gene is TRBV3-1 (or the pseudogene TRBV3-2), the J gene TRBJ1-1; D is undetermined. V lost 4 bases, J lost 3 bases, and 3 bases lay in between. The CDR3 is 11 residues long. The germline gives CDR1 LGHDT, CDR2 YNNKEL (reference sequence). The CDR3 DNA reads as TGTGCCAGCAGCCGAGACACTGAAGCTTTCTTT. Translation gives CASSRDTEAFF.

The chain uses TRBV15 and TRBJ2-1; 8 nucleotides align to TRBD1. This CDR3 contains 15 residues. The V segment lost 1 base and the J segment 4 bases; nucleotides outside the gene matches: 3. The germline V gene has CDR1 LNHNV and CDR2 YYDKDF (reference sequence). CDR3 residues: CATSRAQGAYNEQFF. The DNA of the CDR3 is TGTGCCACCAGCAGAGCGCAGGGGGCATACAATGAGCAGTTCTTC.